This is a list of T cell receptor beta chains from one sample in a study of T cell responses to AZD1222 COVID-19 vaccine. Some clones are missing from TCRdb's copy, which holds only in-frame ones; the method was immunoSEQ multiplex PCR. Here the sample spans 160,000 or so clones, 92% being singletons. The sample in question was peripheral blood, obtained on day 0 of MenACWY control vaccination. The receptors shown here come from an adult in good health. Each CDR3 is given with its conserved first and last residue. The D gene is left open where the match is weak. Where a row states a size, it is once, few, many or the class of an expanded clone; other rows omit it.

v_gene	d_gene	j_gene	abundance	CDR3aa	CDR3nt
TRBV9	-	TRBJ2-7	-	CASSVGGTRYEQYF	TGTGCCAGCAGCGTAGGCGGGACACGATACGAGCAGTACTTC
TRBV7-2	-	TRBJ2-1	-	CASRTGARRNNEQFF	TGTGCCAGCAGGACGGGGGCCCGGAGAAACAATGAGCAGTTCTTC
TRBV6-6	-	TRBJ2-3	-	CASSYSSDTQYF	TGTGCCAGCAGTTACTCCTCCGATACGCAGTATTTT
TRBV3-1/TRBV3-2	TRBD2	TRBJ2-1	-	CASSQPPRLAGVDEQFF	TGTGCCAGCAGCCAACCTCCTCGACTAGCGGGAGTAGATGAGCAGTTCTTC
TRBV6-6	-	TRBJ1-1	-	CASSSPLNLQAFF	TGTGCCAGCAGTTCCCCACTAAACCTACAAGCTTTCTTT
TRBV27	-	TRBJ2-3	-	CASSLPRGPHTQYF	TGTGCCAGCAGTCTTCCGCGCGGCCCACATACGCAGTATTTT
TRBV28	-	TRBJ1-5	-	CASSLYPTDNQPQHF	TGTGCCAGCAGTTTATACCCGACAGACAATCAGCCCCAGCATTTT
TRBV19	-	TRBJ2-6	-	CASSPLSSGANVLTF	TGTGCCAGTAGCCCCTTATCGTCTGGGGCCAACGTCCTGACTTTC
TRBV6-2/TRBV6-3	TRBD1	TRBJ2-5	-	CASSYTTGGPQETQYF	TGTGCCAGCAGTTACACCACAGGGGGCCCCCAAGAGACCCAGTACTTC
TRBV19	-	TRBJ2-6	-	CASRHSGANVLTF	TGTGCCAGTAGACACTCTGGGGCCAACGTCCTGACTTTC
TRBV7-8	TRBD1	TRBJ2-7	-	CASSLMGQSFYEQYF	TGTGCCAGCAGCTTGATGGGACAGTCATTCTACGAGCAGTACTTC
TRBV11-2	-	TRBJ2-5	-	CASSLTGGTWETQYF	TGTGCCAGCAGCCTAACTGGGGGGACGTGGGAGACCCAGTACTTC
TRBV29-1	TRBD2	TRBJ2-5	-	CSVNLIAGGPDETQYF	TGCAGCGTAAATCTTATAGCGGGAGGGCCGGATGAGACCCAGTACTTC
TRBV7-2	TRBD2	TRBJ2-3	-	CASSLAHTGGNTDTQYF	TGTGCCAGCAGCTTAGCTCACACCGGGGGGAACACAGATACGCAGTATTTT
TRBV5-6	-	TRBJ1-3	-	CASSPGTGPGNTIYF	TGTGCCAGCAGCCCCGGGACGGGCCCTGGAAACACCATATATTTT
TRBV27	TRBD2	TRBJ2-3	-	CASSSGLALTDTQYF	TGTGCCAGCAGTTCGGGACTAGCTCTGACAGATACGCAGTATTTT
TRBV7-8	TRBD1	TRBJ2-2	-	CASSLGTGQGYTGELFF	TGTGCCAGCAGCTTAGGGACGGGACAGGGATACACCGGGGAGCTGTTTTTT
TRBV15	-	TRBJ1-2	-	CATSSAGRGLRDGYTF	TGTGCCACCAGCTCCGCCGGCCGTGGCCTCAGGGATGGCTACACCTTC
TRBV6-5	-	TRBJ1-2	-	CASSRSASNYGYTF	TGTGCCAGCAGCCGGTCAGCCTCTAACTATGGCTACACCTTC
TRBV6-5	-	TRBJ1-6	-	CASSSSGSPLHF	TGTGCCAGCAGTAGCTCCGGTTCACCCCTCCACTTT
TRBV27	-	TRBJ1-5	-	CASSGVGNQPQHF	TGTGCCAGCAGTGGGGTTGGCAATCAGCCCCAGCATTTT
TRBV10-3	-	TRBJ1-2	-	CAISESGDTGWDYGYTF	TGTGCCATCAGTGAGTCGGGGGATACAGGATGGGATTATGGCTACACCTTC
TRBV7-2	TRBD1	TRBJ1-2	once	CASSLPSTGARGYTF	TGTGCCAGCAGCTTACCCTCGACAGGGGCAAGAGGCTACACCTTC
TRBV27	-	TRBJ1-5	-	CASSSAGGNQPQHF	TGTGCCAGCAGTTCCGCAGGGGGCAATCAGCCCCAGCATTTT
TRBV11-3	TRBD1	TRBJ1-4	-	CASSLRDRGNEKLFF	TGTGCCAGCAGCTTACGGGACAGGGGAAATGAAAAACTGTTTTTT
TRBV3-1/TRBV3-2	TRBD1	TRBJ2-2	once	CASSSRGPGGELFF	TGTGCCAGCAGCTCCAGGGGGCCGGGCGGGGAGCTGTTTTTT
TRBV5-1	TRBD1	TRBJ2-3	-	CASSLGQGGTDTQYF	TGCGCCAGCAGCTTGGGACAGGGGGGCACAGATACGCAGTATTTT
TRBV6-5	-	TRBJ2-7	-	CASKGYQLTYEQYF	TGTGCCAGCAAAGGGTACCAACTGACCTACGAGCAGTACTTC
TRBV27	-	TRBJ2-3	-	CASRRGSGTDTQYF	TGTGCCAGCAGACGGGGTAGCGGCACAGATACGCAGTATTTT
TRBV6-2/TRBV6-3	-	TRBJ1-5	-	CASSPSPGPNQPQHF	TGTGCCAGCAGTCCCTCCCCGGGCCCTAATCAGCCCCAGCATTTT
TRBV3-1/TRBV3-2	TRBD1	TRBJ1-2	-	CASSLRTGADGYTF	TGTGCCAGCAGCCTCCGGACAGGGGCGGACGGCTACACCTTC
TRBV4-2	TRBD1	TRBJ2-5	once	CASSQEPGDRAQETQYF	TGTGCCAGCAGCCAAGAACCGGGGGACAGGGCCCAAGAGACCCAGTACTTC
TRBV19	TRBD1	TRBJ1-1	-	CASSWDRGVGTEAFF	TGTGCCAGTAGTTGGGACAGGGGCGTTGGGACTGAAGCTTTCTTT
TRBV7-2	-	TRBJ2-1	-	CASSFVDGPNEQFF	TGTGCCAGCAGCTTCGTAGACGGGCCCAATGAGCAGTTCTTC
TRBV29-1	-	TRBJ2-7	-	CSAGIGGVSYEQYF	TGCAGCGCTGGAATAGGGGGGGTCTCCTACGAGCAGTACTTC
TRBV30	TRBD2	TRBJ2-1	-	CAWSAGLANYNEQFF	TGTGCCTGGAGTGCCGGACTAGCGAATTACAATGAGCAGTTCTTC
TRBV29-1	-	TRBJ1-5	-	CSVAETPNQPQHF	TGCAGCGTTGCTGAAACCCCCAATCAGCCCCAGCATTTT
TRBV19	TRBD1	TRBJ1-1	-	CASSIYSWDRANTEAFF	TGTGCCAGTAGTATTTACAGTTGGGACAGGGCGAACACTGAAGCTTTCTTT
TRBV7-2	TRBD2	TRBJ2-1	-	CASSLGLAGGDEQFF	TGTGCCAGCAGCTTAGGACTAGCGGGAGGGGATGAGCAGTTCTTC
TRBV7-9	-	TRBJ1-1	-	CASSHSNTEAFF	TGTGCCAGCAGCCACTCGAACACTGAAGCTTTCTTT
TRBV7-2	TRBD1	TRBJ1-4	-	CASSLGSLNPGTVNEKLFF	TGTGCCAGCAGCTTAGGGAGTCTGAACCCCGGGACAGTTAATGAAAAACTGTTTTTT
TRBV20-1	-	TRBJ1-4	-	CSARVLEKLFF	TGCAGTGCTAGGGTACTAGAAAAACTGTTTTTT
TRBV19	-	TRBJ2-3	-	CASSTPPGGAQTDTQYF	TGTGCCAGTAGTACCCCCCCAGGAGGGGCACAAACAGATACGCAGTATTTT
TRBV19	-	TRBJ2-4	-	CASSPRQRKNIQYF	TGTGCCAGTAGTCCACGACAGCGGAAAAACATTCAGTACTTC
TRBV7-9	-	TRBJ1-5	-	CASSPGTPSNQPQHF	TGTGCCAGCAGCCCCGGGACACCTAGCAATCAGCCCCAGCATTTT
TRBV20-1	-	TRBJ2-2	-	CSASAGSNTGELFF	TGCAGTGCTAGTGCAGGGTCGAACACCGGGGAGCTGTTTTTT
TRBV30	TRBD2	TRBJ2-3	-	CAWSVGLAESTDTQYF	TGTGCCTGGAGTGTTGGACTAGCGGAAAGCACAGATACGCAGTATTTT
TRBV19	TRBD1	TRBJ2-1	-	CASTKTGGGGSYNEQFF	TGTGCCAGTACCAAGACAGGGGGAGGTGGCTCCTACAATGAGCAGTTCTTC
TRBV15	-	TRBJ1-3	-	CATARSNRILGNTIYF	TGTGCCACCGCAAGGAGCAACCGAATTCTGGGAAACACCATATATTTT
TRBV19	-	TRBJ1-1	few	CASRDSAMNTEAFF	TGTGCCAGTAGGGACAGCGCCATGAACACTGAAGCTTTCTTT
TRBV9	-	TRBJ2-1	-	CASSASGEQFF	TGTGCCAGCAGCGCAAGCGGGGAGCAGTTCTTC
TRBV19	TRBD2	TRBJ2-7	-	CASSSRLAGVFEQYF	TGTGCCAGTAGTTCCCGACTAGCGGGAGTCTTCGAGCAGTACTTC
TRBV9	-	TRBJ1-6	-	CASSASRGSPLHF	TGTGCCAGCAGCGCGTCCAGGGGCTCACCCCTCCACTTT
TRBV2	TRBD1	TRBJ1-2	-	CASSLGGTLYYTF	TGTGCCAGCAGTCTAGGGGGCACCCTATACTACACCTTC
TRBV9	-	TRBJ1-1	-	CASSSERNTEAFF	TGTGCCAGCAGCTCGGAGAGAAACACTGAAGCTTTCTTT